Sequencing of this TCR beta chain was carried out in a study of cytomegalovirus exposure and HLA in healthy donors. Study context: In a later analysis, it was reported that the roughly 130 validation repertoires had been produced on the same platform as the roughly 700 repertoires belonging to the first cohort.

Broader study findings: Confirmation was obtained in vitro that a few CMV-associated chains are specific for CMV antigens.

Generated by immunoSEQ multiplex PCR, the TCRdb table keeps only in-frame clones and is missing some. The table lists roughly 71,000 clones, roughly 94% of them singletons. Notes on this clone: Its specificity is unknown.

Trimming left V 0 bases short and J 2 bases short, with 7 bases between. Germline CDR1 reads SGHTA; CDR2 reads FQGNSA. The CDR3 sequence is 15 residues long. This clonotype was obtained from a woman under 30 in good health and CMV-seronegative. The rearrangement joins TRBV7-2 to TRBJ2-2; the D is unclear. Sequencing was carried out using PBMCs. The CDR3 DNA reads TGTGCCAGCAGCTTAGCGCGCCACAACACCGGGGAGCTGTTTTTT. This translates into CASSLARHNTGELFF. The entire variable domain, with the rest obtained from reference TRBV7-2 and TRBJ2-2, is as follows: GAGVSQSPSNKVTEKGKDVELRCDPISGHTALYWYRQSLGQGLEFLIYFQGNSAPDKSGLPSDRFSAERTGGSVSTLTIQRTQQEDSAVYLCASSLARHNTGELFFGEGSRLTVL.